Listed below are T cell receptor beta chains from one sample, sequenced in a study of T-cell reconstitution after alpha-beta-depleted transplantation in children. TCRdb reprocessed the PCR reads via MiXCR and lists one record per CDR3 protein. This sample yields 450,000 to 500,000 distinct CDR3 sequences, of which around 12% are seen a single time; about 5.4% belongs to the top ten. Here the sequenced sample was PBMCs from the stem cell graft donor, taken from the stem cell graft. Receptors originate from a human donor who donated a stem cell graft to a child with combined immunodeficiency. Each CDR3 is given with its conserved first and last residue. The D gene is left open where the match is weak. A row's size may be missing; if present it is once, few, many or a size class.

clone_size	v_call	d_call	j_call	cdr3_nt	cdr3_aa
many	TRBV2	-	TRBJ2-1	TGTGCCAGCAGGGCAACCGAGATTATTAATGAGCAGTTCTTC	CASRATEIINEQFF
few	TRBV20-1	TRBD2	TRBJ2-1	TGCAGTGCTAGATCAGGGACTAGCTCCTACAATGAGCAGTTCTTC	CSARSGTSSYNEQFF
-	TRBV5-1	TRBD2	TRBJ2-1	TGCGCCAGCAGCTCCGGGACTAGTAGCCTCAATGAGCAGTTCTTC	CASSSGTSSLNEQFF
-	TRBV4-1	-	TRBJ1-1	TGCGCCAGCAGCCTCAGAGAGGGGCGCGTAGGAGCTTTCTTT	CASSLREGRVGAFF
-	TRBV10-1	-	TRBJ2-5	TGCGCCAACAACAGCTGGGCCCGGGACTGCCAAGAGACCCAGTACTTC	CANNSWARDCQETQYF
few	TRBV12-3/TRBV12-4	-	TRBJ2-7	TGTGCCAGCAGTTTGGCCTTACGGGGGCGCGGCGAGCAGTACTTC	CASSLALRGRGEQYF
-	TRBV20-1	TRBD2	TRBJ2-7	TGCAGTGCATCAGTGGGGGGGGACTACGAGCAGTACTTC	CSASVGGDYEQYF
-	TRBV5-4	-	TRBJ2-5	TGTGCCAGCAGCTCCGGGCTAGGATGGGGGTACCAAGAGACCCAGTACTTC	CASSSGLGWGYQETQYF
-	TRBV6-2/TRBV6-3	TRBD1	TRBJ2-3	TGTGCCAGCAGTCACTGGGACAGGGGGCAGGGAGATACGCAGTATTTT	CASSHWDRGQGDTQYF
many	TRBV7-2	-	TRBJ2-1	TGTGCCAGCACCCTCATAGGACTTATCTCAAACAATGAGCAGTTCTTC	CASTLIGLISNNEQFF
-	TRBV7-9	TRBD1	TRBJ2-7	TGTGCCAGCAGCAACCGGGACAGACCCTACGAGCAGTACTTC	CASSNRDRPYEQYF
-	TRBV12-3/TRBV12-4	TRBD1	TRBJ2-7	TGTGCCAGCAGTTTCACAGGGGGGACCCCCTACGAGCAGTACTTC	CASSFTGGTPYEQYF
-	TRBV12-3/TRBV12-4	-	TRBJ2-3	TGTGCCAGCAGTCACGGTTCCGGGACCCCAGATACGCAGTATTTT	CASSHGSGTPDTQYF
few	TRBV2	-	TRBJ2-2	TGTGCCAGCAGCGGGACCGGGCCTTTCGGGGAGCTGTTTTTT	CASSGTGPFGELFF
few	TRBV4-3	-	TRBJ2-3	TGCGCCAGCAGCCAAGAACGCTGGGGGCGAGGCACAGATACGCAGTATTTT	CASSQERWGRGTDTQYF
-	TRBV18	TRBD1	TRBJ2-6	TGTGCCAGCTCATCTGGACAGGGTCGGGCCAACGTCCTGACTTTC	CASSSGQGRANVLTF
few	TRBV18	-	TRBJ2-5	TGTGCCAGCTCAGGAACTCCGATGGTACCCGCGACCCAGTACTTC	CASSGTPMVPATQYF
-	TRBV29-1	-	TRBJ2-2	TGCAGCGTTGAAGACGGGATCGGGGAGCTGTTTTTT	CSVEDGIGELFF
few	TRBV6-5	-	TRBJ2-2	TGTGCCAGCAGTTACCGGATTTCTAACACCGGGGAGCTGTTTTTT	CASSYRISNTGELFF
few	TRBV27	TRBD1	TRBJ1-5	TGTGCCAGCAGACCCGGGACAGGGGGCAATCAGCCCCAGCATTTT	CASRPGTGGNQPQHF
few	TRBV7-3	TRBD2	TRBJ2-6	TGTGCCAGCAGCTTATCTAGCGGTTTCTCTGGGGCCAACGTCCTGACTTTC	CASSLSSGFSGANVLTF
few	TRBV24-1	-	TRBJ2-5	TGTGCCACCAGTAAAGCGCTGGGAGAGACCCAGTACTTC	CATSKALGETQYF
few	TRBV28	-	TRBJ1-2	TGTGCCAGCAGAATAACAGGGTATGAGGGCAACTATGGCTACACCTTC	CASRITGYEGNYGYTF
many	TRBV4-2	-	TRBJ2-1	TGTGCCAGCAGCCAAGATAGAACCGAGCAGTTCTTC	CASSQDRTEQFF
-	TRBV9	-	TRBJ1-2	TGTGCCAGCAGCGTAGCGGGGGGCGCGGGTGGCTACACCTTC	CASSVAGGAGGYTF
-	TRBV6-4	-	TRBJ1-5	TGTGCCAGCAGTGTCAGGGCTAATCAGCCCCAGCATTTT	CASSVRANQPQHF
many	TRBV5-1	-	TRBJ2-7	TGCGCCAGCAGCTTTGGTGCAGCCTTTGGCGAGCAGTACTTC	CASSFGAAFGEQYF
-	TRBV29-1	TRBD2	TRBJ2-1	TGCAGCGGTTACCCGGAAGGGACTAGCGGGATCAATGAGCAGTTCTTC	CSGYPEGTSGINEQFF
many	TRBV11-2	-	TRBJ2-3	TGTGCCAGCAGCTTTGGGGGCCACCAAGGAAATACGCAGTATTTT	CASSFGGHQGNTQYF
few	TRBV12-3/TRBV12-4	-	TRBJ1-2	TGTGCCAGCAGTTTCTCGGGAGGCTACACCTTC	CASSFSGGYTF
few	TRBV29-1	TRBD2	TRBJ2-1	TGCAGCGTTGGAGGGGGCGGGAGGGCCCGCAATGAGCAGTTCTTC	CSVGGGGRARNEQFF
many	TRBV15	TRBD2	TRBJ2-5	TGTGCCACCAGCAGAGACCTAGGGGAACTAGCGGGAGGACAAGAGACCCAGTACTTC	CATSRDLGELAGGQETQYF
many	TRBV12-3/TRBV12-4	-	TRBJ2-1	TGTGCCAGCAGGTTAGGGACGGCCAATGAGCAGTTCTTC	CASRLGTANEQFF
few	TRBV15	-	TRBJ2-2	TGTGCCACCAGCAGCAGATTAGGGGCGAACACCGGGGAGCTGTTTTTT	CATSSRLGANTGELFF
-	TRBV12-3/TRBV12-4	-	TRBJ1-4	TGTGCCAGCAGTTTTTGGGGGGCCGGAGAAAAACTGTTTTTT	CASSFWGAGEKLFF
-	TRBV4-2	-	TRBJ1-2	TGTGCCAGCAGCCAAACAGGTCTCAGGGGCTACACCTTC	CASSQTGLRGYTF